Below, 15 T cell receptor beta chains from the same sample are listed, as sequenced in a study of T cell repertoires in cytomegalovirus infection (dated by TCRdb to the late 2010s). Which antigens these TCRs recognize remains unknown. The instrument was an Illumina HiSeq 1500. The public reads were reanalyzed by TCRdb: fastp trimming at Q25, MiXCR alignment, in-frame beta chains only. A single entry per CDR3 protein holds the most common genes and DNA from its merged rows. The sample table records some 800,000 distinct CDR3 sequences; about 28% of these occur just once. The ten most abundant clones make up approximately 14% of the sample. The sample's treatment or condition, from its label and the paper: in vitro stimulation with specific CMV peptide epitopes to enrich CMV-specific T cells. The sequencing here drew on cultured CD8+ T cells from PBMCs, taken from culture after CMV antigen stimulation. The receptors originated from a human donor in good health (CMV status not recorded). Some clones in this sample may be carry-over from other donors' samples.

In its sample, this clonotype was seen many times. This chain links TRBV25-1 with TRBJ1-1, with a tentative D call TRBD1 (5 bases). The CDR3 covers 14 residues. Trimming took 8 bases from V and 1 from J, leaving 14 bases between them. The V gene's germline CDR1 is MGHDK and CDR2 SYGVNS. The CDR3 here is CASGLEGPNTEAFF. The CDR3 DNA is TGTGCCAGCGGCCTAGAGGGGCCGAACACTGAAGCTTTCTTT.

V and J are TRBV13 and TRBJ2-1; D is uncertain. Germline V gene data show CDR1 as PRHDT and CDR2 as FYEKMQ (reference sequence). Trimming stripped 5 bases from V and 8 bases from J, with 22 bases between. The CDR3 sequence is 16 residues long. The CDR3 region is CASSTTSGDLRDEQFF. In DNA form, the CDR3 reads TGTGCCAGCAGCACAACTTCTGGGGATCTTAGGGATGAGCAGTTCTTC.

J is TRBJ1-1 and V is TRBV27; D uncertain. The CDR3 contains 14 residues. V lost 8 bases and J 6 bases, leaving 19 bases between the germline ends. Germline CDR1 and CDR2: MNHEY and SMNVEV (reference sequence). The CDR3 here is CASSPLGGSAEAFF. CDR3 sequence (DNA): TGTGCCAGCTCCCCCCTGGGAGGGTCCGCTGAAGCTTTCTTT.

This clonotype occurred many times. This chain connects TRBV2 to TRBJ1-1; D is undetermined. This CDR3 contains 10 residues. Germline V lookup: CDR1 SNHLY, CDR2 FYNNEI. V lost 9 bases to trimming and J lost 5 bases, with 7 bases between them. Here the CDR3 DNA reads TGTGCCAGTAGAAGGACTGAAGCTTTCTTT. Its translation is CASRRTEAFF.

At least ten counts were recorded for this clonotype. The rearrangement joins TRBV7-9 to TRBJ2-3, with 15 bases lining up with TRBD2. The CDR3 runs 20 residues. The junction had 15 bases not matched to a gene; V was cut back by 4 bases and J by 4 bases. CDR1 is SEHNR and CDR2 is FQNEAQ in the germline V gene (reference sequence). The CDR3 loop is CASSSIAGLAGGMMPDTQYF. The CDR3 bases are TGTGCCAGCAGCTCAATAGCCGGACTAGCGGGGGGGATGATGCCAGATACGCAGTATTTT.

This clonotype was observed a few times. The CDR3 DNA reads as TGTGCCAGCACCCTACCGGGACTAGCGGGAAGCACAGATACGCAGTATTTT. Protein: CASTLPGLAGSTDTQYF. The chain carries TRBV25-1 and TRBJ2-3; 13 nucleotides agree with TRBD2. The ends lost 7 bases at V and 0 bases at J; junction bases unmatched: 7. Looked up from germline, CDR1 is MGHDK and CDR2 is SYGVNS. CDR3 length: 17 residues.

In DNA form, the CDR3 reads TGTGCCAGCAGCTTAGTACCCAGGGAGCTCTACGAGCAGTACGTC. Translated: CASSLVPRELYEQYV. The chain couples TRBV7-2 to TRBJ2-7; D could derive from TRBD1 or TRBD2 (5 bases each). Trimming removed 1 base at V and 3 bases at J, with 13 bases between. This CDR3 comprises 15 residues. Germline V gene data show CDR1 as SGHTA and CDR2 as FQGNSA.

This chain links TRBV6-8 with TRBJ2-7; D may be TRBD1 or TRBD2 (5 bases each). The CDR3 has 15 amino acids. Germline loops: CDR1 MNHGY, CDR2 SAAAGT. The V end lost 3 bases, the J end lost 3 bases, and 15 bases lay between the germline ends. The CDR3 protein is CASSYGRGSCYEQYF. The CDR3 region has the DNA TGTGCCAGCAGTTATGGCCGGGGCTCCTGCTACGAGCAGTACTTC.

The V gene is TRBV10-3, the J gene TRBJ2-7, with 9 bases aligning to TRBD2. Germline lookup yields CDR1 ENHRY and CDR2 SYGVKD. V trimming: 10 bases; J trimming: 3 bases; junction bases outside the gene matches: 13. This CDR3 has 15 amino acids. The CDR3, as DNA: TGTGCCACCCTCGGGGGAGCGGGGGGACTCTACGAGCAGTACGTC. Translation gives CATLGGAGGLYEQYV.

In this sample, this clonotype turned up a few times. J is TRBJ2-1 and V is TRBV7-2, with a tentative D call TRBD2 (5 bases). V lost 4 bases to trimming and J lost 10 bases, with 14 bases between them. Looked up from germline, CDR1 is SGHTA and CDR2 is FQGNSA. CDR3 length equals 13 residues. CDR3 bases: TGTGCCAGCAGCTCCTCCGGGGAGACGGAGCAGTTCTTC. Protein: CASSSSGETEQFF. Filled out from reference TRBV7-2 and TRBJ2-1, the complete variable domain reads GAGVSQSPSNKVTEKGKDVELRCDPISGHTALYWYRQSLGQGLEFLIYFQGNSAPDKSGLPSDRFSAERTGGSVSTLTIQRTQQEDSAVYLCASSSSGETEQFFGPGTRLTVL.

This clonotype has a single count. A read error may account for a junction end that differs from germline. This chain joins TRBV4-1 and TRBJ2-7, with TRBD1 matching 9 bases. CDR3 length: 16 residues. The germline CDR1 and CDR2 sequences are MGHRA and YSYEKL. The CDR3 is CASSQVPGQGTYEQYF. The CDR3 region has the DNA TGTGCCAGCAGCCAGGTACCGGGACAGGGTACCTACGAGCAGTACTTC.

J is TRBJ1-5 and V is TRBV27, with no clear D. This CDR3 has 15 amino acids. Between the trimmed V and J ends, which lost 8 bases and 6 bases, there was a span of 20 bases. CDR1 and CDR2 from the germline V gene are MNHEY and SMNVEV (reference sequence). In nucleotides, the CDR3 is TGTGCCAGCTCACGGGCCAAGAGGGTTGGTCAGCCCCAGCATTTT. Its translation: CASSRAKRVGQPQHF.

V and J are TRBV27 and TRBJ1-2; possibly TRBD1 for D (5 bases). Germline assignment: CDR1 MNHEY and CDR2 SMNVEV (reference sequence). V was pared by 3 bases and J by 7 bases, with 15 bases between. The CDR3 runs to 14 residues. The CDR3 reads CASSFLGGELGYTF. CDR3 nucleotides: TGTGCCAGCAGTTTCCTCGGGGGGGAACTTGGCTACACCTTC.

Many counts were recorded for this clonotype. The chain combines TRBV7-6 with TRBJ1-1; the D gene is possibly TRBD1 (6 bases). V lost 1 base and J lost 11, with 20 bases in between. Germline assignment: CDR1 SGHVS and CDR2 FNYEAQ. The CDR3 has 15 amino acids. In DNA, the CDR3 is TGTGCCAGCAGCTTAGTACCGGACAGCCTTAGCGGGGCTTTCTTT. Its protein is CASSLVPDSLSGAFF. The full variable domain, in which reference TRBV7-6 and TRBJ1-1 provide the parts outside the CDR3, is GAGVSQSPRYKVTKRGQDVALRCDPISGHVSLYWYRQALGQGPEFLTYFNYEAQQDKSGLPNDRFSAERPEGSISTLTIQRTEQRDSAMYRCASSLVPDSLSGAFFGQGTRLTVV.

V is TRBV7-8 and J is TRBJ1-5, with D maybe TRBD1 (5 bases). CDR1 is SGHVS, CDR2 FQNEAQ, per germline. There are 18 residues in the CDR3. Trimming took 1 base from V and 4 from J, leaving 20 bases between them. The CDR3 DNA is TGTGCCAGCAGCTTAGAGGTGAGGGGTCCCAGCCCGAATCAGCCCCAGCATTTT. This gives the protein CASSLEVRGPSPNQPQHF.